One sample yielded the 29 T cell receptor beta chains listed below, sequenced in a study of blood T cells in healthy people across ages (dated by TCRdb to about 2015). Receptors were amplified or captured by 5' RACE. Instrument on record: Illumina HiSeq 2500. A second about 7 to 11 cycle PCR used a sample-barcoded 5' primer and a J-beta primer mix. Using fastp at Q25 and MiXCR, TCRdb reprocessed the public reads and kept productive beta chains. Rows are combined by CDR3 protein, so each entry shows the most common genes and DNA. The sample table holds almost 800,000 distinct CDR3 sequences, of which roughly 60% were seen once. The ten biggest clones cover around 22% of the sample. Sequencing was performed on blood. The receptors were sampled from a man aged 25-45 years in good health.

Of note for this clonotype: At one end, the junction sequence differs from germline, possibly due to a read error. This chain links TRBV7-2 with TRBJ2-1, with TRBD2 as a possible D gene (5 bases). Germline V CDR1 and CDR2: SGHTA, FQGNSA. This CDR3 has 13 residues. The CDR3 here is CAGSFSAPSEQFF. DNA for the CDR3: TGTGCCGGCAGCTTTAGCGCTCCTAGCGAGCAGTTCTTC. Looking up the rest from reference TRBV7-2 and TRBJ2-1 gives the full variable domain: GAGVSQSPSNKVTEKGKDVELRCDPISGHTALYWYRQSLGQGLEFLIYFQGNSAPDKSGLPSDRFSAERTGGSVSTLTIQRTQQEDSAVYLCAGSFSAPSEQFFGPGTRLTVL.

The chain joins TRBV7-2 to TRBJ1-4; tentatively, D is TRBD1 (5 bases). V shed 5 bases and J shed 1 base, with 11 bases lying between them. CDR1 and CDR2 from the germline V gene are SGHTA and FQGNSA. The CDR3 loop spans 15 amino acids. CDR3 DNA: TGTGCCAGCAGCGGCCAGGGTGGAACTAATGAAAAACTGTTTTTT. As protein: CASSGQGGTNEKLFF.

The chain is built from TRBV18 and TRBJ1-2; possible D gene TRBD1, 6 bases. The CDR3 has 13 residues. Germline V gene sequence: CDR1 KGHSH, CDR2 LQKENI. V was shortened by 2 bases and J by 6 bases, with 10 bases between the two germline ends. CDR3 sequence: CASSPTRGDGYTF. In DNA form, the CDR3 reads TGTGCCAGCTCACCAACCAGGGGTGATGGCTACACCTTC.

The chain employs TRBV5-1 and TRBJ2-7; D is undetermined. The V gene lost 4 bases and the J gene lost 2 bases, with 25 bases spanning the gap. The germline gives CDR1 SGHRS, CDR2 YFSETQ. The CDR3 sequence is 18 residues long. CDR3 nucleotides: TGCGCCAGCAGCGTCTTACCTAGTACCAGCAGAATTGCCTACGAGCAGTACTTC. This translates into CASSVLPSTSRIAYEQYF. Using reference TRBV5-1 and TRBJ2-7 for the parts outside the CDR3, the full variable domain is KAGVTQTPRYLIKTRGQQVTLSCSPISGHRSVSWYQQTPGQGLQFLFEYFSETQRNKGNFPGRFSGRQFSNSRSEMNVSTLELGDSALYLCASSVLPSTSRIAYEQYFGPGTRLTVT.

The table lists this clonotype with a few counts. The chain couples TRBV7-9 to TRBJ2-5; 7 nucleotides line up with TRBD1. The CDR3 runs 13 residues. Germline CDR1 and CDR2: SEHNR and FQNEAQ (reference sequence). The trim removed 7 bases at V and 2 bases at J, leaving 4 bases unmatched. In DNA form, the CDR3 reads TGTGCCAGCATCTGGGACAGTCAAGAGACCCAGTACTTC. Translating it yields CASIWDSQETQYF.

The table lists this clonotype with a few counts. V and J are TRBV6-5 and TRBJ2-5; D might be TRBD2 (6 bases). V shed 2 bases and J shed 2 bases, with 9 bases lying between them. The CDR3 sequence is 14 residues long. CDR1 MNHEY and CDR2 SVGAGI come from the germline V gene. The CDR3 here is CASSYGSGQETQYF. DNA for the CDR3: TGTGCCAGCAGTTACGGTAGCGGACAAGAGACCCAGTACTTC.

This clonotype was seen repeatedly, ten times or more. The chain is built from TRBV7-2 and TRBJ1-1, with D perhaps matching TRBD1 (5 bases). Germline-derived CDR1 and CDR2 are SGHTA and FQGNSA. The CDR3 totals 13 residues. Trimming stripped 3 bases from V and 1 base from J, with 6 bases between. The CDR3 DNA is TGTGCCAGCAGCTTTCAGGGGAACACTGAAGCTTTCTTT. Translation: CASSFQGNTEAFF.

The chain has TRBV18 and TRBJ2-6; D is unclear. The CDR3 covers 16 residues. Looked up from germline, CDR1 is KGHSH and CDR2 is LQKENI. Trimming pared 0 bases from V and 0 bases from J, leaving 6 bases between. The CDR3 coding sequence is TGTGCCAGCTCACCACCGACAAACTCTGGGGCCAACGTCCTGACTTTC. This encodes CASSPPTNSGANVLTF.

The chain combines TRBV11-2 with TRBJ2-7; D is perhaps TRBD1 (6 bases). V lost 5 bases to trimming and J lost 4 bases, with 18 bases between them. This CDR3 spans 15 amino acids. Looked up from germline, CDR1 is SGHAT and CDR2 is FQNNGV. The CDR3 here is CASSGRGRGGYEQYF. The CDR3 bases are TGTGCCAGCAGCGGCAGGGGACGCGGTGGTTACGAGCAGTACTTC.

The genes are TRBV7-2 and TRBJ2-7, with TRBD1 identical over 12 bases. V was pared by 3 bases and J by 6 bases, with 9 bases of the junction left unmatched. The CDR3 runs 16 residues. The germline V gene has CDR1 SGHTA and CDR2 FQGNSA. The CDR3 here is CASSFSVGTGGFEQYF. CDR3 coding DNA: TGTGCCAGCAGCTTCTCTGTAGGGACAGGGGGCTTCGAGCAGTACTTC.

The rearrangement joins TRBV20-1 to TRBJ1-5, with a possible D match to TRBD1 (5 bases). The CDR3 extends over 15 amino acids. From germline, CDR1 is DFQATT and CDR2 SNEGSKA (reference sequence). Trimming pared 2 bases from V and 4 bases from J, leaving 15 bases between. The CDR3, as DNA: TGCAGTGCTAGACCTTCGGGAGGGGTTAATCAGCCCCAGCATTTT. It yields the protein CSARPSGGVNQPQHF.

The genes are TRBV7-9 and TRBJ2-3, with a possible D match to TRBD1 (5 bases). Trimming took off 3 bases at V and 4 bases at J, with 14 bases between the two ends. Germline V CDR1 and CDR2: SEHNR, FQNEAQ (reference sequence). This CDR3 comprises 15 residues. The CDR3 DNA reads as TGTGCCAGCAGCTTTAGGCCACAGGTCTCAGATACGCAGTATTTT. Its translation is CASSFRPQVSDTQYF.

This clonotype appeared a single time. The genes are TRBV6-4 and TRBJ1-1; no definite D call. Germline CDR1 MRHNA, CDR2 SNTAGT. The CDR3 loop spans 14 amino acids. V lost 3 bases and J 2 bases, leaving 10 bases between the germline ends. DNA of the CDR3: TGTGCCAGCAGTGATACGCCTGGAAACACTGAAGCTTTCTTT. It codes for CASSDTPGNTEAFF.

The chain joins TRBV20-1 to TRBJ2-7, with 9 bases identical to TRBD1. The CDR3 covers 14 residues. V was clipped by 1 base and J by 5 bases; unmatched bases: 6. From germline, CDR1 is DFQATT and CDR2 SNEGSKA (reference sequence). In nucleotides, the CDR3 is TGCAGTGCTAGAGTCCCCGGGACAGGGAACGAGCAGTACTTC. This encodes CSARVPGTGNEQYF.

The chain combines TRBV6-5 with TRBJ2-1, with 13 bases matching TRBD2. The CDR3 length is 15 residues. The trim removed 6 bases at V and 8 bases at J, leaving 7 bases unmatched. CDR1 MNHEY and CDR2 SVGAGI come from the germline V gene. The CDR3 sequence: CASRVTSGRKDEQFF. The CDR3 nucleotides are TGTGCCAGCAGAGTGACTAGCGGGAGGAAAGATGAGCAGTTCTTC.

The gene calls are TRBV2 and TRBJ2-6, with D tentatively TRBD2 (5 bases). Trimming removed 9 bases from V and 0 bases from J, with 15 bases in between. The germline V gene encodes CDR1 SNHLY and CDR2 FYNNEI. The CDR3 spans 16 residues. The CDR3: CARRLQDASGANVLTF. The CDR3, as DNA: TGTGCCAGAAGACTACAAGACGCCTCTGGGGCCAACGTCCTGACTTTC.

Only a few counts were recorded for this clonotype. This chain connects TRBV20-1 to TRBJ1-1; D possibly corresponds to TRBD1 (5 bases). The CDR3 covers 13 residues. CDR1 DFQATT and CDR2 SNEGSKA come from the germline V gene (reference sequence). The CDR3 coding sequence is TGCAGCGCTGCAGGGCAGTTGAACACTGAAGCTTTCTTT. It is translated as CSAAGQLNTEAFF.

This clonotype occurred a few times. In nucleotides, the CDR3 is TGTGCCAGCAGTTTACAGCGTGAGCAGTTCTTC. Encoded protein: CASSLQREQFF. This rearrangement joins TRBV12-3 or TRBV12-4 to TRBJ2-1; D not resolved. V was shortened by 2 bases and J by 9 bases, with 5 bases between the two germline ends. This CDR3 is built from 11 residues.

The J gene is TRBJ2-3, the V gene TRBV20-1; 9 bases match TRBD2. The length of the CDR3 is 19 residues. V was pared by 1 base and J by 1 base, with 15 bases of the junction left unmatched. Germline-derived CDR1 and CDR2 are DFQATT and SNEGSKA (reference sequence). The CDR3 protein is CSARVPTGASGVRTDTQYF. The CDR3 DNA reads TGCAGTGCTAGAGTGCCGACTGGTGCTAGCGGGGTCCGCACAGATACGCAGTATTTT.

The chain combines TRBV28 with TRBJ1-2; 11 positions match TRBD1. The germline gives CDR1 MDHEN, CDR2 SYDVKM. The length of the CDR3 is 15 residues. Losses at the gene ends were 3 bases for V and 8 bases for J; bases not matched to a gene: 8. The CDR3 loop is CASSLVTGTGGGYTF. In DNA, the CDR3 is TGTGCCAGCAGTTTGGTTACCGGGACAGGGGGAGGCTACACCTTC.

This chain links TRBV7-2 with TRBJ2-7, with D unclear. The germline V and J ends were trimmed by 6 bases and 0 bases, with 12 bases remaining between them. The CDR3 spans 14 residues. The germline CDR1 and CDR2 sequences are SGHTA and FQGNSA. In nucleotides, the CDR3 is TGTGCCAGCAGTACAATGGGATACTCCTACGAGCAGTACTTC. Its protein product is CASSTMGYSYEQYF.

The CDR3 DNA reads as TGTGCCAGCAGCTTAGACTCAACCGTTAATGAGCAGTTCTTC. It specifies CASSLDSTVNEQFF. This chain links TRBV11-1 with TRBJ2-1, with D hard to call. This CDR3 contains 14 residues. Trimming shortened V by 1 base and J by 7 bases, and 11 bases separated the two germline ends. Germline values: CDR1 SGHAT, CDR2 FQDESV (reference sequence).

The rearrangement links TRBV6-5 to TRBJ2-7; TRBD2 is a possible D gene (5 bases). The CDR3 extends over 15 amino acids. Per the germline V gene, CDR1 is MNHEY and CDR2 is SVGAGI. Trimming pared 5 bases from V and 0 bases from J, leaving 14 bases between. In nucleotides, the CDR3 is TGTGCCAGCAGTAAAGGGAGTCCGAGCTCCTACGAGCAGTACTTC. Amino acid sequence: CASSKGSPSSYEQYF.

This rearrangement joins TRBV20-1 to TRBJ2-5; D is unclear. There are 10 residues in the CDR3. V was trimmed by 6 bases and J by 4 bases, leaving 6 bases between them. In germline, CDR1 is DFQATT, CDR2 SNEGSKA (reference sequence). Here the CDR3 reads CSAPLETQYF. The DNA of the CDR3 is TGCAGTGCCCCTTTAGAGACCCAGTACTTC.

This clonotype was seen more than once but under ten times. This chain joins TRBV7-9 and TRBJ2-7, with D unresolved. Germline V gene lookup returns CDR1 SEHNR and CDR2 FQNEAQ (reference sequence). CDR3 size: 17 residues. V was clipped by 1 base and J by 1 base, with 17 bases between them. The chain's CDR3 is CASSLVPRSSRSYEQYF. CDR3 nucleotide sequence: TGTGCCAGCAGCTTAGTACCCAGGAGCAGTAGGTCCTACGAGCAGTACTTC. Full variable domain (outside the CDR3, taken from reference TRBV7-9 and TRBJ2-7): DTGVSQNPRHKITKRGQNVTFRCDPISEHNRLYWYRQTLGQGPEFLTYFQNEAQLEKSRLLSDRFSAERPKGSFSTLEIQRTEQGDSAMYLCASSLVPRSSRSYEQYFGPGTRLTVT.

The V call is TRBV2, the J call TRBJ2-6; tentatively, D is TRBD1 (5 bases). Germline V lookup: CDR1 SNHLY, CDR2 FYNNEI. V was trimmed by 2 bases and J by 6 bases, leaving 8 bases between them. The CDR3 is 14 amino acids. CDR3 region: CASSESRAANVLTF. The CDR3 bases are TGTGCCAGCAGTGAAAGCAGGGCGGCCAACGTCCTGACTTTC. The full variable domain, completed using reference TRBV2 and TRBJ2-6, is EPEVTQTPSHQVTQMGQEVILRCVPISNHLYFYWYRQILGQKVEFLVSFYNNEISEKSEIFDDQFSVERPDGSNFTLKIRSTKLEDSAMYFCASSESRAANVLTFGAGSRLTVL.

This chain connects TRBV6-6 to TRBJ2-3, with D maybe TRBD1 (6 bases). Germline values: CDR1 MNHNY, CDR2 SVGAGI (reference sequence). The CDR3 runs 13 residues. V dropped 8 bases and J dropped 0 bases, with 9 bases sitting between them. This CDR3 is CASWDTSTDTQYF. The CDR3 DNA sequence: TGTGCCAGCTGGGACACTAGCACAGATACGCAGTATTTT.

DNA for the CDR3: TGTGCCAGCAGCACTCAGCGCAGGGGTGGCTACACCTTC. This codes for CASSTQRRGGYTF. The rearrangement joins TRBV7-2 to TRBJ1-2, with D possibly being TRBD1 (6 bases). The CDR3 is 13 residues long. Germline lookup yields CDR1 SGHTA and CDR2 FQGNSA. The germline V and J ends were trimmed by 5 bases and 7 bases, with 14 bases remaining between them.

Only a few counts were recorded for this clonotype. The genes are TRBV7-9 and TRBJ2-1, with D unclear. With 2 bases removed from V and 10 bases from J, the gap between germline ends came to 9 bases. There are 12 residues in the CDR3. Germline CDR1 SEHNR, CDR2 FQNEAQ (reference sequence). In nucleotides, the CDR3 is TGTGCCAGCAGCTTATCGTTGGCCGAGCAGTTCTTC. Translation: CASSLSLAEQFF.